This T cell receptor (beta chain) is from a study of blood T cell repertoires in COVID-19 (dated by TCRdb to about 2020). Some background on the complete study: Samples covering the acute and convalescent phases of COVID-19 were provided by collaborators in the United States, Italy and Spain. Subjects who had been exposed to COVID-19, were actively infected with it, or had recovered from it provided the deeply sampled blood TCRbeta repertoires that made up the dataset. The material from the prospective study consisted of cDNA or gDNA derived from T cells, B-cell-depleted T cells, or PBMCs. The samples were drawn from two sources: the first 160 participants of the ongoing ImmuneRACE study, and 1,200 or so subjects contributed by 6 global collaborators. Nearly every sample came with metadata listing a de-identified subject ID, COVID-19 status, age in years and sex. Where available, HLA class I and class II types were obtained from metadata supplied by the sample provider rather than from assay-based typing. A freely available public database, intended as a resource for researchers studying the immune response to SARS-CoV-2, is where the repertoires were released. What the authors observed across the whole study: Clinical and demographic metadata were provided uncurated, with the amount varying by source and participant.

This clone was counted a single time. Its binding antigen is unknown. Base qualities are not provided; no much larger clone lies one nucleotide away. From its cysteine to its phenylalanine, the CDR3 spans 14 amino acids. Solely the CDR3 DNA is kept, with 42 bases framed from the first base. Ends trimmed: V by 6 bases, J by 3 bases; bases unmatched to a gene: 3. Based on the germline V gene (reference sequence), the CDR1 and CDR2 sequences are MNHEY and SMNVEV. Collaborating institutions collected whole blood in K2EDTA tubes following their own protocols. For TCRbeta analysis, collaborators shipped samples as frozen whole blood, isolated PBMCs, or DNA extracted from either of those sample types. TCRbeta CDR3 regions were amplified from genomic DNA by means of the immunoSEQ Assay, a bias-controlled multiplex PCR. The paper's processing steps were these. Nucleated cell counts per sample were estimated from amplification of reference gene primers within the assay. To quantify the absolute abundance of each unique TCRbeta CDR3 rearrangement, sequence reads were collapsed and filtered. For each sample, productive Simpson clonality was calculated by taking the square root of Simpson's diversity index across productive rearrangements. Not all clones reach the TCRdb copy of this immuneACCESS table, which keeps in-frame sequences only. Checked studies attribute under half of the gap to unresolved V genes and leave the rest unexplained. V and J calls and clone size are those listed in that table; D and trimming were worked out from the DNA. This sample lists approximately 90,000 clones; around 88% were detected once. Clones ranked in the top ten supply more than 1% of the sample.

Here the chain combines TRBV27 and TRBJ2-2; the junction holds 8 bases that match TRBD2. The source material was peripheral blood. The TCR comes from a man at least 80 years old with active or convalescent COVID-19. The CDR3 protein: CASSLAGYTGELFF. The DNA is TGTGCCAGCAGCCTAGCGGGCTACACCGGGGAGCTGTTTTTT.